This T cell receptor (beta chain) was retrieved from a study of shared clonotypes between healthy human individuals. The V end was cut by 6 bases, the J end by 2 bases, with 14 bases between. The CDR3 is 15 amino acids. Germline loops: CDR1 MDHEN, CDR2 SYDVKM. TCRdb keeps only in-frame clones here, not all; method: immunoSEQ multiplex PCR. Of over 800,000 clones in the sample, over 90% were seen once. CD8 cells classed as naive were CD45RO-negative and positively selected for CCR7, excluding terminally differentiated effector memory CD45RA+ cells. The TCR originated in a man aged 30 to 45 in good health. V is TRBV28 and J is TRBJ2-1; maybe TRBD2 (5 bases). The source material was naive CD8+ T cells sorted from blood. As DNA, the CDR3 is TGTGCCAGCAGCTCCTTGACGGGAACCTACAATGAGCAGTTCTTC. Its translation is CASSSLTGTYNEQFF. The full variable domain, completed using reference TRBV28 and TRBJ2-1, is DVKVTQSSRYLVKRTGEKVFLECVQDMDHENMFWYRQDPGLGLRLIYFSYDVKMKEKGDIPEGYSVSREKKERFSLILESASTNQTSMYLCASSSLTGTYNEQFFGPGTRLTVL.